The source of this TCR beta chain is a study of vaccination and CD4 T cells after COVID-19. Sequencing of DNA taken from cultured CD4+ T cells relied on the Oncomine TCR Beta short-read assay. TCRdb redid the calling of the PCR reads with MiXCR, one entry per CDR3 protein. There are about 7,200 distinct CDR3 sequences in the sample; under 65% occur only once, and roughly 44% lies in the top ten. Stated treatment: roughly 11-day PBMC culture with coronavirus spike peptide pools or control peptides (ViraFEST assay). Gathered ahead of the COVID-19 pandemic (2011-2018) were the CD4+ T cells of the unexposed donor. The authors swapped half the medium for fresh IL-2 medium on days 3 and 7. This clonotype was detected only a few times. Its antigen is not identified. The J segment lost 6 bases and the V segment lost 5 bases, leaving 6 bases of the junction unmatched. Germline-derived CDR1 and CDR2 are MNHNS and SASEGT. The CDR3 has 13 amino acids.

This sequence originates from a human donor in good health. V is TRBV6-1 and J is TRBJ1-2; TRBD1 matches at 7 bases. Sequencing was done on a sample of CD4+ T cells from blood, cultured in vitro. The CDR3 nucleotides read TGTGCCAGCAGTCCCGGGACAGAGCATGGCTACACCTTC. Translating gives CASSPGTEHGYTF.